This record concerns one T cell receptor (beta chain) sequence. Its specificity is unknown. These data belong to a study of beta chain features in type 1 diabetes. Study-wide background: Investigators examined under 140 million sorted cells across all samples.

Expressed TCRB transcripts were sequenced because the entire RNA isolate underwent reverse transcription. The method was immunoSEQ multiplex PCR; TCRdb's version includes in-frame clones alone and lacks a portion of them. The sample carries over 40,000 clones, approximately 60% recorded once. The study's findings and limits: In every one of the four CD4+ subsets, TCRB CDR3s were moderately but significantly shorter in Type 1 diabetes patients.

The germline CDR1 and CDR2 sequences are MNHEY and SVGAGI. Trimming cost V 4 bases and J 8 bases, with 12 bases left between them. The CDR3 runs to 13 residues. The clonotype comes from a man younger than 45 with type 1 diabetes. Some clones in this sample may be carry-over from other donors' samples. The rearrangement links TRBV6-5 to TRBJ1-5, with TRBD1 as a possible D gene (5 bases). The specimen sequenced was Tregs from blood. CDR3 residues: CASSSLGGEPQHF. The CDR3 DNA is TGTGCCAGCAGTTCCCTTGGGGGGGAGCCCCAGCATTTT.